This paragraph covers one T cell receptor beta chain sequence. Its antigen is not identified. The data are from a study of STAT3 mutations in large granular lymphocyte leukemia. The repertoire was sequenced with immunoSEQ multiplex PCR; TCRdb's copy has only in-frame clones and lacks some. The sample has about 39,000 clones, roughly 77% seen once. Notes on the study in general: In about 30% of the 18 patients, new TCR clonotypes emerged after therapy. In T-cell large granular lymphocyte leukemia, about half of patients showed multiple immunodominant subclonotypes. Sampling intervals varied between patients and samples.

Source material: PBMCs. This receptor was identified in a human donor with T large granular lymphocyte leukemia. Some clones in this sample may be carry-over from other donors' samples.

The chain's CDR3 is CASSPEGGGYTF. CDR3 nucleotides: TGCGCCAGCAGCCCCGAGGGGGGGGGCTACACCTTC. V and J are TRBV5-1 and TRBJ1-2; D may be TRBD1 (6 bases). Trimming stripped 4 bases from V and 8 bases from J, with 12 bases between. The CDR3 loop spans 12 amino acids. The germline V gene encodes CDR1 SGHRS and CDR2 YFSETQ.